Presented here are 26 T cell receptor beta chains from one specimen sequenced in a study of cytomegalovirus exposure and HLA in healthy donors. Vbeta (60) and Jbeta (13) primers were used in the PCR. Assay: immunoSEQ multiplex PCR; the TCRdb copy retains only in-frame clones and omits some. The listing contains about 88,000 clones. Specimen: PBMCs. The receptors shown here come from a girl aged 10 to 17 in good health and CMV-seropositive.

This chain connects TRBV5-1 to TRBJ2-7, with TRBD1 matching 11 bases. With V trimmed by 2 bases and J by 3 bases, 4 bases remained unmatched. Germline CDR1 SGHRS, CDR2 YFSETQ. The CDR3 extends over 15 amino acids. This CDR3 is CASSFTGTGGYEQYF. Here the CDR3 DNA reads TGCGCCAGCAGCTTTACCGGGACAGGGGGCTACGAGCAGTACTTC.

J is TRBJ2-7 and V is TRBV9, with TRBD1 matching over 7 bases. The CDR3 runs 14 residues. The J segment lost 6 bases and the V segment lost 3 bases, leaving 9 bases of the junction unmatched. CDR1 and CDR2 (germline): SGDLS, YYNGEE. The CDR3 nucleotides read TGTGCCAGCAGCGCCGGGACAGTCGTTGCCGAGCAGTACTTC. This gives the protein CASSAGTVVAEQYF. Full variable domain (outside the CDR3, taken from reference TRBV9 and TRBJ2-7): DSGVTQTPKHLITATGQRVTLRCSPRSGDLSVYWYQQSLDQGLQFLIQYYNGEERAKGNILERFSAQQFPDLHSELNLSSLELGDSALYFCASSAGTVVAEQYFGPGTRLTVT.

The chain carries TRBV7-2 and TRBJ2-1, with D uncertain. This CDR3 contains 15 residues. V was cut by 5 bases and J by 4 bases, with 15 bases left in between. Germline V gene lookup returns CDR1 SGHTA and CDR2 FQGNSA. DNA for the CDR3: TGTGCCAGCAGCCAGGCTACCTTACTTTACAATGAGCAGTTCTTC. Amino acid sequence: CASSQATLLYNEQFF.

This chain's CDR3 is CASSPSQGNYGYTF. The CDR3 bases are TGTGCCAGCTCACCGTCACAGGGAAACTATGGCTACACCTTC. This rearrangement joins TRBV18 to TRBJ1-2; possibly TRBD1 for D (6 bases). Deletions cut 3 bases from V and 2 bases from J, with 10 bases between. Germline V gene data show CDR1 as KGHSH and CDR2 as LQKENI. There are 14 residues in the CDR3.

The chain carries TRBV4-1 and TRBJ1-5, with no clear D. Trimming shortened V by 4 bases and J by 11 bases, and 15 bases separated the two germline ends. This CDR3 region has 13 residues. Germline V gene data show CDR1 as MGHRA and CDR2 as YSYEKL. The CDR3 loop reads CASSLSEGLAQHF. CDR3 in DNA: TGCGCCAGCAGCCTCAGCGAGGGTTTGGCCCAGCATTTT.

The chain uses TRBV6-5 and TRBJ1-4; D perhaps matches TRBD1 (5 bases). Germline values: CDR1 MNHEY, CDR2 SVGAGI. The CDR3 is 15 residues long. V lost 5 bases to trimming and J lost 3 bases, with 13 bases between them. CDR3 in amino acids: CASSPRQQPNEKLFF. CDR3 DNA sequence: TGTGCCAGCAGTCCCAGACAGCAACCTAATGAAAAACTGTTTTTT.

This chain joins TRBV14 and TRBJ2-2, with D possibly matching TRBD2 (5 bases). Trimming left V 4 bases short and J 3 bases short, with 15 bases between. The CDR3 is 16 amino acids. The germline CDR1 and CDR2 sequences are SGHDN and FVKESK. This chain's CDR3 is CASSRRPGLDTGELFF. For the CDR3, the DNA is TGTGCCAGCAGCCGACGGCCGGGGTTGGACACCGGGGAGCTGTTTTTT.

The chain is built from TRBV4-3 and TRBJ1-2; D is unclear. Germline CDR1 reads LGHNA; CDR2 reads YSLEER. V lost 1 base and J lost 9, with 12 bases in between. This CDR3 has 13 amino acids. As DNA, the CDR3 is TGCGCCAGCAGCCAAGGGACTGCCGAGAGCTACACCTTC. Protein sequence: CASSQGTAESYTF.

The chain uses TRBV6-5 and TRBJ1-6; D is unresolved. Germline V gives CDR1 MNHEY, CDR2 SVGAGI. Trimming left V 4 bases short and J 3 bases short, with 10 bases between. The CDR3 runs 15 residues. CDR3 region: CASSFGRNYNSPLHF. In nucleotides, the CDR3 is TGTGCCAGCAGTTTCGGCAGGAACTATAATTCACCCCTCCACTTT.

The chain uses TRBV4-2 and TRBJ1-6, with TRBD1 as a possible D gene (5 bases). The V gene's germline CDR1 is LGHNA and CDR2 YNFKEQ. The CDR3 loop spans 14 amino acids. Trimming pared 8 bases from V and 7 bases from J, leaving 15 bases between. DNA for the CDR3: TGTGCCAGCGGACCGAAAGGGGTAAATTCACCCCTCCACTTT. Amino acids: CASGPKGVNSPLHF.

The chain employs TRBV5-1 and TRBJ2-7; D may be TRBD2 (5 bases). CDR1 is SGHRS, CDR2 YFSETQ, per germline. With 4 bases removed from V and 7 bases from J, the gap between germline ends came to 21 bases. The CDR3 runs 15 residues. The CDR3 nucleotides read TGCGCCAGCAGCCTTACCACCGGGGATTATTCGGAGCAGTACGTC. Residues: CASSLTTGDYSEQYV.

The chain joins TRBV6-6 to TRBJ2-7; 7 bases match TRBD1. Germline V gene data show CDR1 as MNHNY and CDR2 as SVGAGI (reference sequence). This CDR3 has 16 amino acids. Trimming at V came to 0 bases and at J to 2 bases, leaving 7 bases not matched to a gene. The CDR3 reads CASSYSRGTNAYEQYF. The CDR3 nucleotides read TGTGCCAGCAGTTACTCCAGGGGGACCAACGCCTACGAGCAGTACTTC.

To note about this clone: Other DNA sequences in the sample encode the same CDR3. The V gene is TRBV15, the J gene TRBJ1-2; perhaps TRBD1 as D (5 bases). The ends were cut back, 3 bases at V and 3 bases at J, with 11 bases in the middle. Germline V gene data show CDR1 as LNHNV and CDR2 as YYDKDF (reference sequence). This CDR3 is built from 14 residues. CDR3 protein: CATSRDRGDYGYTF. CDR3 coding DNA: TGTGCCACCAGCAGGGACCGGGGGGACTATGGCTACACCTTC.

The chain has TRBV18 and TRBJ2-2; D is ambiguous. The length of the CDR3 is 14 residues. CDR1 and CDR2 from the germline V gene are KGHSH and LQKENI. Trimming cost V 2 bases and J 3 bases, with 7 bases left between them. The CDR3 protein is CASSPGQDTGELFF. In DNA, the CDR3 is TGTGCCAGCTCACCAGGGCAGGACACCGGGGAGCTGTTTTTT.

V and J are TRBV5-4 and TRBJ2-7, with 7 bases matching TRBD1. The CDR3 sequence is 13 residues long. Losses at the gene ends were 4 bases for V and 3 bases for J; bases not matched to a gene: 4. Germline V gene lookup returns CDR1 SGHNT and CDR2 YYREEE (reference sequence). CDR3 sequence: CASSPGTVYEQYF. CDR3 DNA: TGTGCCAGCAGCCCCGGGACAGTCTACGAGCAGTACTTC.

The chain uses TRBV6-5 and TRBJ1-1; D possibly corresponds to TRBD1 (5 bases). Germline CDR1 and CDR2: MNHEY and SVGAGI. Trimming stripped 2 bases from V and 4 bases from J, with 14 bases between. The CDR3 length is 15 residues. The CDR3 spells CASSYGAGFGTEAFF. DNA for the CDR3: TGTGCCAGCAGTTACGGGGCAGGGTTCGGCACTGAAGCTTTCTTT.

V is TRBV2 and J is TRBJ2-7, with 8 bases lining up with TRBD2. The V segment lost 7 bases and the J segment 1 base; nucleotides outside the gene matches: 3. In germline, CDR1 is SNHLY, CDR2 FYNNEI. CDR3 length: 13 residues. The DNA of the CDR3 is TGTGCCAGCACCCCGGGGGGGTCCTACGAGCAGTACTTC. Translated: CASTPGGSYEQYF.

The CDR3 region has the DNA TGCAGCGCTCGACACCAGCAGGTCGATGGCTACACCTTC. Its protein product is CSARHQQVDGYTF. The chain combines TRBV29-1 with TRBJ1-2; D is ambiguous. This CDR3 comprises 13 residues. Trimming cost V 7 bases and J 6 bases, with 18 bases left between them. Germline-derived CDR1 and CDR2 are SQVTM and ANQGSEA.

The chain uses TRBV30 and TRBJ2-1; 10 bases align to TRBD2. This CDR3 is 13 amino acids long. V lost 5 bases and J lost 5; bases outside the gene matches: 3. Germline V gene lookup returns CDR1 GTSNPN and CDR2 SVGIG (reference sequence). CDR3: CAWGLAVHNEQFF. The DNA for the CDR3 is TGTGCCTGGGGACTAGCGGTCCACAATGAGCAGTTCTTC. The full variable domain, completed using reference TRBV30 and TRBJ2-1, is SQTIHQWPATLVQPVGSPLSLECTVEGTSNPNLYWYRQAAGRGLQLLFYSVGIGQISSEVPQNLSASRPQDRQFILSSKKLLLSDSGFYLCAWGLAVHNEQFFGPGTRLTVL.

The chain recombines TRBV30 with TRBJ1-4; 8 bases match TRBD1. The J segment lost 8 bases and the V segment lost 1 base, leaving 3 bases of the junction unmatched. CDR1 is GTSNPN, CDR2 SVGIG, per germline (reference sequence). The CDR3 runs to 13 residues. CDR3: CAWSGTGREKLFF. In DNA, the CDR3 is TGTGCCTGGAGTGGGACAGGGCGAGAAAAACTGTTTTTT.

The chain recombines TRBV19 with TRBJ1-5; unclear D gene. From germline, CDR1 is LNHDA and CDR2 SQIVND (reference sequence). V was pared by 3 bases and J by 2 bases, with 11 bases between. The CDR3 spans 15 residues. DNA for the CDR3: TGTGCCAGTAGTATGGTAGGTGAGGGCAATCAGCCCCAGCATTTT. Translating it yields CASSMVGEGNQPQHF.

CDR3 loop: CASSLVVTEAVIGAYNEQFF. The CDR3 nucleotides read TGTGCCAGCAGCTTGGTTGTAACGGAGGCGGTCATTGGAGCCTACAATGAGCAGTTCTTC. V usage is TRBV5-8 and J usage is TRBJ2-1; D perhaps matches TRBD2 (5 bases). The CDR3 length is 20 residues. V was trimmed by 0 bases and J by 2 bases, leaving 24 bases between them. Germline V gene sequence: CDR1 SGHTS, CDR2 YDEGEE.

Here the CDR3 DNA reads TGTGCCAGCATCCTTAGGCCAGCGGGGTACACCGGGGAGCTGTTTTTT. Its translation: CASILRPAGYTGELFF. The rearrangement uses TRBV6-6 and TRBJ2-2, with 7 bases matching TRBD2. V lost 7 bases to trimming and J lost 3 bases; unmatched junction nucleotides: 11. The CDR3 runs 16 residues. Germline V gives CDR1 MNHNY, CDR2 SVGAGI (reference sequence).

The chain couples TRBV14 to TRBJ2-5, with TRBD2 as a possible D gene (6 bases). The J call could be wrong; TRBJ2-7 is a better fit for the DNA end. Per germline, CDR1 SGHDN and CDR2 FVKESK. CDR3 length: 15 amino acids. CDR3 sequence: CASSHPGETPYEQYF. CDR3 sequence (DNA): TGTGCCAGCAGCCACCCGGGGGAAACCCCCTACGAGCAGTACTTC.

The CDR3 spells CASSPWDSSYNEQFF. CDR3 nucleotides: TGTGCCAGCAGCCCCTGGGACAGCTCCTACAATGAGCAGTTCTTC. The chain combines TRBV14 with TRBJ2-1; 7 bases are shared with TRBD1. Germline loops: CDR1 SGHDN, CDR2 FVKESK. After removal of 4 bases from V and 0 bases from J, the junction contained 3 bases not matched to a gene. The CDR3 is 15 residues long.

V is TRBV9 and J is TRBJ1-1; D is undetermined. The CDR3 covers 13 residues. Germline V gene lookup returns CDR1 SGDLS and CDR2 YYNGEE. Deletions cut 3 bases from V and 0 bases from J, with 6 bases between. The CDR3 region is CASSALMNTEAFF. The CDR3 DNA is TGTGCCAGCAGCGCCTTAATGAACACTGAAGCTTTCTTT.